This entry lists 8 T cell receptor beta chains sequenced from one sample in a study of cytomegalovirus exposure and HLA in healthy donors. PCR amplification relied on 60 Vbeta primers (plus 13 Jbeta primers). Here immunoSEQ multiplex PCR was the method, and the copy in TCRdb shows in-frame clones only, minus some. The sample holds about 130,000 clones; about 80% are singletons and the top ten take 1%. The sequenced material came from PBMCs. The receptors were sampled from a man aged 35 to 55 in good health and CMV-seronegative.

The chain carries TRBV6-1 and TRBJ2-2; D not resolved. Germline CDR1 is MNHNS and CDR2 is SASEGT. CDR3 length equals 14 residues. V was trimmed by 4 bases and J by 5 bases, leaving 11 bases between them. The CDR3 is CASSVESKTGELFF. In DNA form, the CDR3 reads TGTGCCAGCAGTGTCGAGAGTAAAACCGGGGAGCTGTTTTTT.

This clone has only one observation. The V and J genes are TRBV30 and TRBJ1-4; TRBD1 matches 7 bases. The CDR3 sequence is 14 residues long. Per the germline V gene, CDR1 is GTSNPN and CDR2 is SVGIG (reference sequence). V lost 4 bases to trimming and J lost 4 bases; unmatched junction nucleotides: 6. The CDR3 protein is CAWTPGQVNEKLFF. The DNA of the CDR3 is TGTGCCTGGACCCCAGGACAGGTTAATGAAAAACTGTTTTTT.

The rearrangement joins TRBV5-1 to TRBJ1-4, with D perhaps matching TRBD1 (6 bases). The CDR3 contains 15 residues. The ends were cut back, 1 base at V and 2 bases at J, with 9 bases in the middle. Germline V lookup: CDR1 SGHRS, CDR2 YFSETQ. The DNA for the CDR3 is TGCGCCAGCAGCTTGTTCCAGGGGACTAATGAAAAACTGTTTTTT. As protein: CASSLFQGTNEKLFF.

This rearrangement joins TRBV5-1 to TRBJ2-1, with 11 nucleotides matching TRBD2. Germline trimming cut 4 bases from V and 0 bases from J; bases unmatched to any gene: 3. The CDR3 has 16 residues. CDR1 SGHRS and CDR2 YFSETQ come from the germline V gene. The CDR3 loop is CASSQGLAASYNEQFF. The CDR3 nucleotides read TGCGCCAGCAGCCAGGGACTAGCGGCCTCCTACAATGAGCAGTTCTTC.

Turning to this clone: No conserved phenylalanine or tryptophan ends this CDR3, so it is likely a read error. The V and J genes are TRBV5-4 and TRBJ1-1; D not resolved. The V gene's germline CDR1 is SGHNT and CDR2 YYREEE (reference sequence). This CDR3 contains 14 residues. Trimming removed 4 bases from V and 3 bases from J, with 13 bases in between. CDR3 sequence (DNA): TGTGCCAGCAGCCCCCGTTGGGAGGACACTGAAGCTTTCCTT. Its protein is CASSPRWEDTEAFL.

The CDR3 nucleotides read TGTGCCAGCAGTGGAGGGGAGGCCTACGAGCAGTACTTC. Translated, it gives CASSGGEAYEQYF. The chain joins TRBV2 to TRBJ2-7, with D possibly TRBD2 on 6 matching bases. The CDR3 is 13 residues long. V lost 4 bases and J lost 2, with 9 bases in between. CDR1 and CDR2 from the germline V gene are SNHLY and FYNNEI.

This clone appeared a single time. The J gene is TRBJ2-3, the V gene TRBV10-3; D is unresolved. The CDR3 runs 12 residues. Trimming shortened V by 8 bases and J by 3 bases, and 9 bases separated the two germline ends. In germline, CDR1 is ENHRY, CDR2 SYGVKD. The CDR3 coding sequence is TGTGCCATCGCACACGGGACAGATACGCAGTATTTT. It is translated as CAIAHGTDTQYF.

The chain couples TRBV2 to TRBJ2-1; TRBD2 might be the D (7 bases). Trimming took off 7 bases at V and 8 bases at J, with 24 bases between the two ends. Per the germline V gene, CDR1 is SNHLY and CDR2 is FYNNEI. CDR3 length: 16 residues. DNA of the CDR3: TGTGCCAGCACCGCCCTGGCGGGGGCGGGTTTGGATGAGCAGTTCTTC. Protein product: CASTALAGAGLDEQFF.